This T cell receptor (beta chain) appears in the sequencing data of a study of cytomegalovirus exposure and HLA in healthy donors. Study-level findings and limits: At a 0.05 false discovery rate, a later analysis found roughly 17,000 TCR beta sequences to be associated with HLA alleles. A prior analysis recorded that most TCR beta V segments were productive about 90% or about 30% of the time.

Per germline, CDR1 SGDLS and CDR2 YYNGEE. This CDR3 spans 16 amino acids. V shed 3 bases, J shed 7 bases, and the junction held 13 bases outside the gene matches. Use of 60 Vbeta and 13 Jbeta primers characterized the PCR. TCRdb's table, derived via immunoSEQ multiplex PCR, lists solely in-frame clones and lacks some. The table includes almost 200,000 clones, roughly 85% detected once. On this clone: Its antigen remains unidentified.

Input material: PBMCs. The receptor comes from a woman between 45 and 65 years old in good health and CMV-seronegative. V is TRBV9 and J is TRBJ2-1; 7 bases line up with TRBD2. In nucleotides, the CDR3 is TGTGCCAGCAGCGCGAGTAGTGGGAGGGTAGCAAATGAGCAGTTCTTC. Translating gives CASSASSGRVANEQFF.